The subject of this entry is one T cell receptor (beta chain). What it binds is unknown. Preparation of the TCRbeta library involved a method that used unique molecular identifiers. One entry per CDR3 protein, called by TCRdb with MiXCR from the PCR reads. The sample comprises about 1,000,000 distinct CDR3 sequences, less than 30% of which are singletons, and roughly 31% rests with the top ten. The data stem from a study of T-cell reconstitution after alpha-beta-depleted transplantation in children. Findings and caveats of the study: In patients about two months after transplant, alpha-beta T cells reportedly arose from several hundred expanded graft clones. Hyperexpanded clones declined; after one year, newly produced T cells mostly supplied diversity.

The CDR3 covers 19 residues. The germline V gene has CDR1 KGHSH and CDR2 LQKENI. Trimming took off 6 bases at V and 0 bases at J, with 26 bases between the two ends. The TCR comes from a boy younger than two who had a stem cell transplant for SCID, so the T cells may come from the graft donor. This sequence joins TRBV18 and TRBJ2-5; D assignment may be TRBD1 or TRBD2 (7 bases each). Sample: PBMCs, mostly from graft donor cells, taken 360 days after TCRalphabeta/CD19-depleted stem cell transplant. CDR3 bases: TGTGCCAGCTCCCAAGGGGAGGGGGCATGGACGTCGTACCAAGAGACCCAGTACTTC. Translation: CASSQGEGAWTSYQETQYF. The entire variable domain, with the rest obtained from reference TRBV18 and TRBJ2-5, is as follows: NAGVMQNPRHLVRRRGQEARLRCSPMKGHSHVYWYRQLPEEGLKFMVYLQKENIIDESGMPKERFSAEFPKEGPSILRIQQVVRGDSAAYFCASSQGEGAWTSYQETQYFGPGTRLLVL.